This is a list of T cell receptor beta chains from one sample in a study of blood T cells in healthy people across ages. TCRdb analysed the 5' RACE reads with MiXCR anew, one entry per CDR3 protein. The sample holds some 1,500,000 distinct CDR3 sequences; approximately 39% are singletons and the top ten take 4%. The sample was blood. The receptors were sampled from a woman under 30 in good health. CDR3s include the opening cysteine and the closing phenylalanine or tryptophan. A D gene is named only where the DNA matches it firmly. Clone size, where shown, is once, few, many, or a class for clones that have expanded.

d_gene,abundance,j_gene,v_gene,CDR3aa,CDR3nt
TRBD2,few,TRBJ2-1,TRBV20-1,CSALAGVTNEQFF,TGCAGTGCCTTAGCGGGAGTAACCAATGAGCAGTTCTTC
TRBD2,.,TRBJ2-5,TRBV5-1,CASSPLTSGGAFRKKETQYF,TGCGCCAGCAGCCCGTTGACTAGCGGGGGGGCATTCAGAAAGAAAGAGACCCAGTACTTC
.,.,TRBJ2-3,TRBV10-3,CAISDSSTDTQYF,TGTGCCATCAGTGACAGCAGCACAGATACGCAGTATTTT
.,few,TRBJ1-1,TRBV4-1,CASSQDRALNTEAFF,TGCGCCAGCAGCCAAGATAGGGCCCTGAACACTGAAGCTTTCTTT
TRBD1,.,TRBJ2-4,TRBV6-1,CASSQTRTGGYF,TGTGCCAGCAGTCAAACCCGGACAGGGGGGTACTTC
.,.,TRBJ1-2,TRBV20-1,CSASTQGKYGYTF,TGCAGTGCCAGCACCCAGGGAAAGTATGGCTACACCTTC
.,few,TRBJ1-2,TRBV27,CASSLSTKLSYGYTF,TGTGCCAGCAGTTTATCGACTAAGCTGTCCTATGGCTACACCTTC
.,few,TRBJ2-7,TRBV5-1,CASSFPDTSYEQYF,TGCGCCAGCAGCTTTCCGGATACATCCTACGAGCAGTACTTC
TRBD1,once,TRBJ2-7,TRBV24-1,CATSDHDRGPRLGNEQYF,TGTGCCACCAGTGATCATGACAGGGGCCCCCGTCTGGGAAATGAGCAGTACTTC
TRBD1,few,TRBJ1-2,TRBV9,CASSVTTGNYGYTF,TGTGCCAGCAGCGTAACGACAGGGAACTATGGCTACACCTTC
.,.,TRBJ1-2,TRBV20-1,CSATDTGHVRYTF,TGCAGTGCTACCGACACAGGGCACGTCCGCTACACCTTC
.,.,TRBJ2-6,TRBV12-3/TRBV12-4,CASASFRGSGANVLTF,TGTGCCAGCGCCTCCTTTAGGGGGAGTGGGGCCAACGTCCTGACTTTC
TRBD2,many,TRBJ2-1,TRBV4-3,CASSQDRAGDNEQFF,TGCGCCAGCAGCCAAGACCGAGCGGGGGACAATGAGCAGTTCTTC
.,.,TRBJ1-4,TRBV7-2,CASSYPYSATNEKLFF,TGTGCCAGCAGCTACCCTTACAGTGCAACTAATGAAAAACTGTTTTTT
.,.,TRBJ1-1,TRBV10-3,CAISDLGVLNTEAFF,TGTGCCATCAGTGATTTGGGAGTACTGAACACTGAAGCTTTCTTT
.,.,TRBJ1-1,TRBV20-1,CSASVAGPKTEAFF,TGCAGTGCTAGTGTTGCAGGGCCCAAGACTGAAGCTTTCTTT
.,.,TRBJ2-4,TRBV7-9,CASSRAGEPLAKNIQYF,TGTGCCAGCAGCCGTGCCGGGGAACCACTAGCCAAAAACATTCAGTACTTC
.,.,TRBJ2-1,TRBV3-1,CASSQSPGGAPNEQFF,TGTGCCAGCAGCCAATCCCCAGGGGGGGCTCCCAATGAGCAGTTCTTC
TRBD2,.,TRBJ2-1,TRBV29-1,CSVDPRRLAGGAGEQFF,TGCAGCGTTGACCCCCGTAGGCTAGCGGGAGGGGCGGGTGAGCAGTTCTTC
.,few,TRBJ2-4,TRBV20-1,CSANRGPRDIQYF,TGCAGTGCCAACCGGGGCCCCAGGGACATTCAGTACTTC
TRBD1,few,TRBJ1-5,TRBV28,CASSGTGGRQPQHF,TGTGCCAGCAGTGGAACAGGGGGCAGGCAGCCCCAGCATTTT
.,.,TRBJ2-5,TRBV12-3/TRBV12-4,CASSFIQTDEQYF,TGTGCCAGCAGTTTCATACAGACCGATGAGCAGTACTTC
.,few,TRBJ2-1,TRBV7-9,CASSLGSLAIEQFF,TGTGCCAGCAGCTTAGGCTCCCTAGCTATTGAGCAGTTCTTC
TRBD2,.,TRBJ2-2,TRBV3-1,CASSQALAAFTGELFF,TGTGCCAGCAGCCAAGCACTAGCGGCTTTCACCGGGGAGCTGTTTTTT
.,.,TRBJ2-3,TRBV20-1,CSARDFMRTSTDTQYF,TGCAGTGCTAGAGATTTCATGCGGACTAGCACAGATACGCAGTATTTT
.,few,TRBJ2-1,TRBV10-3,CAIRKDSLEQFF,TGTGCCATCAGAAAGGACTCTCTTGAGCAGTTCTTC
.,few,TRBJ1-2,TRBV12-3/TRBV12-4,CASSLTRRENGYTF,TGTGCCAGCAGTTTAACCCGCAGGGAGAATGGCTACACCTTC
.,.,TRBJ2-7,TRBV20-1,CSAEKGPPYEQYF,TGCAGTGCTGAAAAAGGCCCCCCCTACGAGCAGTACTTC
.,.,TRBJ2-4,TRBV7-9,CASSLGGFLAKNIQYF,TGTGCCAGCAGCTTAGGAGGGTTCCTAGCCAAAAACATTCAGTACTTC
TRBD2,few,TRBJ2-3,TRBV28,CASSFPPGLAMADTQYF,TGTGCCAGCAGTTTCCCACCGGGACTAGCGATGGCAGATACGCAGTATTTT
.,.,TRBJ1-4,TRBV4-2,CASSQDRGREKLFF,TGTGCCAGCAGCCAAGACAGGGGTCGGGAAAAACTGTTTTTT
.,.,TRBJ1-5,TRBV28,CASSLLTASNQPQHF,TGTGCCAGCAGTCTCCTAACGGCGAGCAATCAGCCCCAGCATTTT
.,.,TRBJ2-5,TRBV20-1,CRTGGLQETQYF,TGCAGAACTGGCGGGTTACAAGAGACCCAGTACTTC
.,many,TRBJ1-1,TRBV7-9,CASSYGNTEAFF,TGTGCCAGCAGTTACGGGAACACTGAAGCTTTCTTT
.,few,TRBJ2-1,TRBV2,CASRKTSSLSEQFF,TGTGCCAGCAGGAAGACATCGTCCTTAAGTGAGCAGTTCTTC
.,few,TRBJ2-3,TRBV12-3/TRBV12-4,CASSFPVTGRLAQYF,TGTGCCAGCAGTTTCCCCGTTACGGGGCGGCTGGCGCAGTATTTT
TRBD2,.,TRBJ2-1,TRBV4-2,CASSQDYGTSGNEQFF,TGTGCCAGCAGCCAAGATTACGGGACTAGCGGAAATGAGCAGTTCTTC
.,.,TRBJ1-5,TRBV4-3,CASSQGWGASQKPQHF,TGCGCCAGCAGCCAAGGATGGGGGGCGAGTCAAAAGCCCCAGCATTTT
.,.,TRBJ2-7,TRBV10-3,CAISPLALEYNEQYF,TGTGCCATCTCCCCGCTAGCCCTCGAATACAATGAGCAGTACTTC
.,many,TRBJ2-7,TRBV20-1,CSAPRDGSYEQYF,TGCAGTGCTCCCAGGGACGGTTCCTACGAGCAGTACTTC
.,.,TRBJ1-2,TRBV6-5,CASSPAKRASGGYTF,TGTGCCAGCAGCCCCGCTAAAAGGGCCAGTGGTGGCTACACCTTC
.,.,TRBJ2-7,TRBV20-1,CSAYDGSYEQYF,TGCAGTGCTTACGACGGATCCTACGAGCAGTACTTC